Listed below are T cell receptor beta chains from one sample, sequenced in a study of blood T cell repertoires in COVID-19. Clones were sequenced by immunoSEQ multiplex PCR, and TCRdb holds only the in-frame ones, with some missing. Of about 230,000 clones in the sample, approximately 84% were seen once. Source material: peripheral blood. The receptors come from a man aged 45-65 years with COVID-19, enrolled during active disease. CDR3s include the opening cysteine and the closing phenylalanine or tryptophan. Fields, in order: CDR3 protein, CDR3 DNA, CDR3 length, V gene, clone size, D gene, J gene. The D gene is left open where the match is weak. Clone size is stated in some rows and not others, as once, few, many or a class when expanded.

CASSIPGDRSTDTQYF | TGTGCCAGTAGTATCCCCGGGGACAGGAGCACAGATACGCAGTATTTT | 16 | TRBV19 | . | TRBD1 | TRBJ2-3
CASSQGGSNQPQHF | TGTGCCAGCAGCCAAGGAGGCAGCAATCAGCCCCAGCATTTT | 14 | TRBV3-1/TRBV3-2 | . | . | TRBJ1-5
CASRHAGTASYNEQFF | TGCGCCAGCAGACACGCCGGGACAGCCTCCTACAATGAGCAGTTCTTC | 16 | TRBV5-1 | few | TRBD1 | TRBJ2-1
CASSKPGHTYEQYF | TGTGCCAGCAGCAAACCGGGACATACCTACGAGCAGTACTTC | 14 | TRBV21-1 | . | . | TRBJ2-7
CASHWSGAPGYGYTF | TGTGCCAGCCATTGGTCAGGGGCCCCGGGATATGGCTACACCTTC | 15 | TRBV28 | . | . | TRBJ1-2
CAWSPGLAEDTQYF | TGTGCCTGGAGTCCGGGACTAGCGGAAGATACGCAGTATTTT | 14 | TRBV30 | . | TRBD2 | TRBJ2-3
CASSQPTSGGDTDTQYF | TGTGCCAGCAGCCAACCAACTAGCGGGGGAGACACAGATACGCAGTATTTT | 17 | TRBV4-2 | . | TRBD2 | TRBJ2-3
CASSSGLAQETQYF | TGTGCCAGCAGCTCCGGACTAGCGCAAGAGACCCAGTACTTC | 14 | TRBV11-1 | . | TRBD2 | TRBJ2-5
CASSLAPFGGELFF | TGTGCCAGCAGCTTAGCTCCGTTCGGCGGGGAGCTGTTTTTT | 14 | TRBV7-9 | . | . | TRBJ2-2
CASSSGQGITSYEQYF | TGCGCCAGCAGCTCGGGACAGGGCATCACGAGTTACGAGCAGTACTTC | 16 | TRBV5-1 | . | TRBD1 | TRBJ2-7
CAYTGGAGETQYF | TGTGCCTACACAGGGGGCGCAGGAGAGACCCAGTACTTC | 13 | TRBV6-5 | . | TRBD1 | TRBJ2-5
CASSLSRDRLATNEKLFF | TGTGCCAGCAGCTTAAGCCGGGACAGGCTTGCAACTAATGAAAAACTGTTTTTT | 18 | TRBV5-6 | . | TRBD1 | TRBJ1-4
CASSYGGGIQETQYF | TGTGCCAGCAGTTACGGGGGGGGAATACAAGAGACCCAGTACTTC | 15 | TRBV6-2/TRBV6-3 | . | TRBD2 | TRBJ2-5
CASSPHGTSLTGELFF | TGTGCCAGCAGCCCCCACGGGACATCGCTCACCGGGGAGCTGTTTTTT | 16 | TRBV3-1/TRBV3-2 | few | . | TRBJ2-2
CASSPGQGPVYEQYF | TGCGCCAGCAGCCCGGGACAGGGGCCAGTCTACGAGCAGTACTTC | 15 | TRBV5-1 | . | TRBD1 | TRBJ2-7